This T cell receptor (beta chain) derives from a study of T cells in Graves' hyperthyroidism and ophthalmopathy. The CDR3 has 17 amino acids. CDR1 and CDR2 from the germline V gene are MNHNS and SASEGT. V lost 0 bases and J lost 4, with 18 bases in between. This clonotype was seen a few times. RNA transcripts provided the source from which TCR beta CDR3 regions were amplified. HTBI primers drove first-round RT-PCR of the TCR CDR3. One entry per CDR3 protein, called by TCRdb with MiXCR from the multiplex PCR reads. The table shows about 400,000 distinct CDR3 sequences, with about 25% occurring only once. Uncontrolled infection, other autoimmune disease, pregnancy or lactation barred patients from enrollment.

This clonotype originated in a man aged 50 to 59 with Graves' hyperthyroidism. The sample comprised blood. The rearrangement links TRBV6-1 to TRBJ1-1; D gene ambiguous. The CDR3 here is CASSEALRGGSSTEAFF. For the CDR3, the DNA is TGTGCCAGCAGTGAAGCGCTTCGAGGAGGGTCGAGCACTGAAGCTTTCTTT.